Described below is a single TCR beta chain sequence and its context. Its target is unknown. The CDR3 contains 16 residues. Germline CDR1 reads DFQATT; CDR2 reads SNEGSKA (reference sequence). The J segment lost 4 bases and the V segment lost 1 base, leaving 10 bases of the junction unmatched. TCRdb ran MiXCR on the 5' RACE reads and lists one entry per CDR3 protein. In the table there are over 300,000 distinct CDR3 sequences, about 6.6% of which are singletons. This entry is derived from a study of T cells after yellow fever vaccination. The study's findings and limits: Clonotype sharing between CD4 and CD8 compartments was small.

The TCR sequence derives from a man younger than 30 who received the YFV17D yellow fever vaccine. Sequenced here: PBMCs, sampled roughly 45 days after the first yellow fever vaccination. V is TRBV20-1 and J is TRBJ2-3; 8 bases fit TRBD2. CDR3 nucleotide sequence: TGCAGTGCTAGAGCGGGCCGGGGGGGTTTCGCAGATACGCAGTATTTT. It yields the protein CSARAGRGGFADTQYF.